The 17 T cell receptor beta chains below all came from one sample that was sequenced in a study of T-cell reconstitution after alpha-beta-depleted transplantation in children. This sample's TCRbeta library carried unique molecular identifier barcodes. TCRdb ran MiXCR on the PCR reads and lists one entry per CDR3 protein. The data show some 500,000 distinct CDR3 sequences, with approximately 32% seen just once and under 3% held by the top ten. Sequencing used PBMCs from the stem cell graft donor, obtained from the stem cell graft. Source of these receptors: a human donor who donated a stem cell graft to a child with aplastic anemia.

The table lists this clonotype with a few counts. This chain uses TRBV18 with TRBJ1-1; D unresolved. The CDR3 is 13 amino acids. Germline lookup yields CDR1 KGHSH and CDR2 LQKENI. V was trimmed by 7 bases and J by 1 base, leaving 10 bases between them. As DNA, the CDR3 is TGTGCCAGCTTGATAAACAGGAACACTGAAGCTTTCTTT. Translation gives CASLINRNTEAFF.

J is TRBJ2-2 and V is TRBV20-1, with D possibly matching TRBD1 (6 bases). The germline V and J ends were trimmed by 5 bases and 5 bases, with 12 bases remaining between them. Germline lookup yields CDR1 DFQATT and CDR2 SNEGSKA (reference sequence). CDR3 length equals 13 residues. CDR3: CSASYRETGELFF. In DNA form, the CDR3 reads TGCAGTGCTTCTTACAGGGAAACCGGGGAGCTGTTTTTT.

This clonotype was seen ten or more times. This chain connects TRBV7-2 to TRBJ2-3, with TRBD2 identical over 10 bases. V was clipped by 2 bases and J by 5 bases; unmatched bases: 7. The length of the CDR3 is 16 residues. Germline loops: CDR1 SGHTA, CDR2 FQGNSA. The CDR3 DNA reads as TGTGCCAGCAGCTTATGGTTAGCGGGAGGAAAAGATACGCAGTATTTT. Its protein product is CASSLWLAGGKDTQYF.

This clonotype has more than one count but fewer than ten. This chain connects TRBV5-5 to TRBJ1-6; D uncertain. V was cut by 2 bases and J by 11 bases, with 14 bases left in between. The CDR3 sequence is 14 residues long. Germline loops: CDR1 SGHKS, CDR2 YYEKEE (reference sequence). The CDR3 nucleotides are TGTGCCAGCAGCTTCGAATGGGATGGGGCACCCCTCCACTTT. Protein sequence: CASSFEWDGAPLHF.

The chain employs TRBV10-1 and TRBJ2-1, with D tentatively TRBD2 (6 bases). This CDR3 region has 16 residues. The germline gives CDR1 WNHNN, CDR2 SYGVQD (reference sequence). Trimming took 3 bases from V and 1 from J, leaving 13 bases between them. The CDR3 nucleotides read TGCGCCAGCAGTGACCAGGACTATTGGTCCTACAATGAGCAGTTCTTC. Translating it yields CASSDQDYWSYNEQFF.

The J gene is TRBJ2-5, the V gene TRBV3-1; possibly TRBD2 for D (5 bases). Trimming took 4 bases from V and 5 from J, leaving 26 bases between them. The CDR3 totals 18 residues. CDR1 is LGHDT, CDR2 YNNKEL, per germline (reference sequence). The CDR3 is CASSLLSGKQSGHETQYF. The DNA of the CDR3 is TGTGCCAGCAGCCTTCTGTCCGGGAAACAATCCGGTCATGAGACCCAGTACTTC.

This chain uses TRBV10-3 with TRBJ2-1; 7 nucleotides agree with TRBD2. The CDR3 has 14 residues. Germline V lookup: CDR1 ENHRY, CDR2 SYGVKD. J gave up 8 bases and V 6 bases, and 10 bases lay outside the gene matches. The DNA of the CDR3 is TGTGCCATCAGCCTCTCCGGGGGAGGGGATGAGCAGTTCTTC. It translates to CAISLSGGGDEQFF.

This clonotype was seen a handful of times. The chain uses TRBV6-5 and TRBJ1-2; 8 bases match TRBD1. This CDR3 region has 15 residues. Germline loops: CDR1 MNHEY, CDR2 SVGAGI. Trimming removed 5 bases from V and 4 bases from J; junction bases left unmatched: 9. CDR3 sequence (DNA): TGTGCCAGCAGTACACGACAGGGGCGCGGCTATGGCTACACCTTC. Protein: CASSTRQGRGYGYTF.

This clonotype occurred a few times. This chain uses TRBV5-1 with TRBJ2-1; no reliable D call. V shed 0 bases and J shed 9 bases, with 13 bases lying between them. This CDR3 has 14 amino acids. Germline V gives CDR1 SGHRS, CDR2 YFSETQ. The CDR3 sequence is CASSLVPSNGEQFF. CDR3 DNA sequence: TGCGCCAGCAGCTTGGTTCCCTCCAACGGTGAGCAGTTCTTC.

The chain joins TRBV20-1 to TRBJ2-7; tentatively, D is TRBD1 (6 bases). Germline values: CDR1 DFQATT, CDR2 SNEGSKA (reference sequence). Trimming stripped 4 bases from V and 5 bases from J, with 24 bases between. The CDR3 has 16 amino acids. The CDR3 loop reads CSATTLRQVGIHEQYF. CDR3 nucleotides: TGCAGTGCTACAACCCTACGACAGGTCGGTATCCACGAGCAGTACTTC.

This chain links TRBV29-1 with TRBJ2-7, with D perhaps TRBD1 (6 bases). This CDR3 contains 15 residues. Germline lookup yields CDR1 SQVTM and CDR2 ANQGSEA. The germline V and J ends were trimmed by 7 bases and 2 bases, with 21 bases remaining between them. CDR3 coding DNA: TGCAGCGCCAGCTCACTTCTGGACAGAACCTACGAGCAGTACTTC. Its translation: CSASSLLDRTYEQYF.

This clonotype occurred a few times. The genes are TRBV19 and TRBJ2-1; D is undetermined. Per germline, CDR1 LNHDA and CDR2 SQIVND (reference sequence). V lost 4 bases to trimming and J lost 5 bases, with 9 bases between them. The CDR3 length is 13 residues. CDR3: CASSKVGNNEQFF. The CDR3 DNA sequence: TGTGCCAGTAGTAAGGTGGGGAACAATGAGCAGTTCTTC.

The genes are TRBV6-5 and TRBJ2-1; D remains ambiguous. The CDR3 loop spans 16 amino acids. Germline V CDR1 and CDR2: MNHEY, SVGAGI. V gave up 0 bases and J gave up 4 bases, with 13 bases separating them. CDR3: CASSYSNLPPYNEQFF. The CDR3, as DNA: TGTGCCAGCAGTTACTCGAACCTCCCTCCATACAATGAGCAGTTCTTC.

The CDR3 region is CASRGGGRTGELFF. CDR3 nucleotide sequence: TGTGCCAGCAGGGGAGGAGGGCGGACCGGGGAGCTGTTTTTT. The V and J genes are TRBV6-2 or TRBV6-3 and TRBJ2-2; a possible D gene is TRBD2 (6 bases). Deletions cut 6 bases from V and 5 bases from J, with 13 bases between. From germline, CDR1 is MNHEY and CDR2 SVGEGT. The CDR3 sequence is 14 residues long.

The V and J genes are TRBV27 and TRBJ2-3, with D perhaps TRBD2 (7 bases). V dropped 2 bases and J dropped 0 bases, with 18 bases sitting between them. CDR3 length: 18 amino acids. Germline values: CDR1 MNHEY, CDR2 SMNVEV (reference sequence). Here the CDR3 DNA reads TGTGCCAGCAGTTTACGGGGGGCGTGGGCCGCTAGCACAGATACGCAGTATTTT. Protein product: CASSLRGAWAASTDTQYF.

The chain employs TRBV20-1 and TRBJ1-5, with TRBD1 as a possible D gene (5 bases). Germline V gives CDR1 DFQATT, CDR2 SNEGSKA (reference sequence). This CDR3 has 15 residues. V shed 6 bases and J shed 1 base, with 16 bases lying between them. The CDR3 loop is CSAIRDGLSNQPQHF. CDR3 DNA: TGCAGTGCCATCCGGGACGGGTTGAGCAATCAGCCCCAGCATTTT.

The rearrangement uses TRBV27 and TRBJ2-3, with TRBD2 matching over 8 bases. CDR3 size: 14 residues. Germline V gene lookup returns CDR1 MNHEY and CDR2 SMNVEV (reference sequence). The V and J ends lost 3 bases and 4 bases, in that order; junction bases with no gene match: 3. The CDR3 sequence: CASSFRTSPDTQYF. The DNA for the CDR3 is TGTGCCAGCAGTTTCCGGACTAGCCCAGATACGCAGTATTTT.